This T cell receptor beta chain was found in a study of cytomegalovirus exposure and HLA in healthy donors. On the study more broadly: An earlier analysis identified 120 million or so unique TCR beta sequences in about 179 million T cells. Whole-study results and caveats: Earlier analysis yielded a pattern in which most TCR beta V segments were productive about 90% or about 30% of the time.

Primers: 60 Vbeta forward and 13 Jbeta reverse. As handled by the study authors: An analysis that came later counted some 85 million unique TCR beta chains, 10 million to 12 million shared. TCRdb's copy holds only in-frame clones and misses some; the assay was immunoSEQ multiplex PCR. From that table come the V and J calls and clone size; the DNA was used to work out D and trimming. Seen here are around 140,000 clones, approximately 85% observed once, and the top ten hold about 7.4%. Concerning this clone: The antigen is unknown.

The CDR3 has 13 amino acids. V was clipped by 8 bases and J by 6 bases; unmatched bases: 6. Germline V gene lookup returns CDR1 MGHDK and CDR2 SYGVNS. The sample was PBMCs. The rearrangement uses TRBV25-1 and TRBJ2-2; 7 bases agree with TRBD1. The clonotype originates from a woman aged 50 to 60 in good health and CMV-seropositive. CDR3 loop: CASGDRVAGELFF. The DNA of the CDR3 is TGTGCCAGCGGAGACAGGGTGGCCGGGGAGCTGTTTTTT.